Sequencing of this TCR beta chain was carried out in a study of OX40 agonist ivuxolimab in advanced cancers. Study summary: Patients with hepatocellular carcinoma, melanoma, renal cell or head and neck cancer made up the dose-escalation patients.

General observations from the study: With doses of 0.1 to 3.0 mg/kg, CD4+ and CD8+ blood T cells had undergone clonal expansion by week 6. Expanded clones were, on average, more numerous among CD8+ T cells than CD4+.

Clones were read by immunoSEQ multiplex PCR, and TCRdb kept only the in-frame ones, dropping some. The sample consists of tens of thousands of clones, approximately 89% of them appearing once. V gave up 1 base and J gave up 7 bases; unmatched junction bases: 5. This CDR3 contains 14 residues. Germline V gene lookup returns CDR1 SGHTA and CDR2 FQGNSA. Notes on this clone: Its antigen is as yet unknown.

Sequencing was performed on CD4+ or CD8+ T cells sorted from blood, taken in a trial of the OX40 agonist ivuxolimab. This TCR was recovered from an adult with an advanced solid tumor such as melanoma, head and neck, liver or kidney cancer. The chain couples TRBV7-2 to TRBJ2-7; TRBD2 agrees at 9 bases. CDR3 in amino acids: CASSLDPSGREQYF. Here the CDR3 DNA reads TGTGCCAGCAGCTTAGACCCCAGCGGGAGGGAGCAGTACTTC.